A selection of T cell receptor beta chains follows, all from one sample in a study of T cell repertoires in cytomegalovirus infection. MiXCR was run by TCRdb on the reads, yielding one entry per CDR3 protein. The table records approximately 140,000 distinct CDR3 sequences, roughly 6.5% of them present only once. What was sequenced was PBMCs. The receptors were gathered from a human donor in good health (CMV status not recorded). Some clones in this sample may be carry-over from other donors' samples. The CDR3 runs from the conserved cysteine through the conserved F or W. The order of the fields is D gene, V gene, J gene, CDR3 length, clone size, CDR3 protein, CDR3 DNA. D genes are given only for firm matches. Clone size is stated in some rows and not others, as once, few, many or a class when expanded.

TRBD1	TRBV18	TRBJ1-6	12	few	CASSTGQAAVHF	TGTGCCAGCTCAACCGGACAGGCTGCTGTCCACTTT
-	TRBV28	TRBJ1-2	12	many	CASSLYRNGYTF	TGTGCCAGCAGTTTATACAGGAATGGCTACACCTTC
TRBD2	TRBV7-2	TRBJ2-5	17	many	CASSLGLAGAKEETQYF	TGTGCCAGCAGCCTCGGACTAGCGGGGGCCAAAGAAGAGACCCAGTACTTC
TRBD2	TRBV7-2	TRBJ2-7	16	many	CASSPYLAGLSYEQYF	TGTGCCAGCAGCCCATACCTAGCGGGGCTCTCCTACGAGCAGTACTTC
-	TRBV19	TRBJ1-6	14	many	CASSESSYNSPLHF	TGTGCCAGTAGCGAGAGCTCCTATAATTCACCCCTCCACTTT
TRBD1	TRBV28	TRBJ2-3	12	few	CASGTGINTQYF	TGTGCCAGCGGGACAGGGATAAATACGCAGTATTTT
-	TRBV28	TRBJ1-4	15	-	CASSSYRVGGEKLFF	TGTGCCAGCAGTTCTTACAGGGTAGGAGGTGAAAAACTGTTTTTT
-	TRBV7-2	TRBJ1-4	14	many	CASSFNWANEKLFF	TGTGCCAGCAGCTTTAATTGGGCAAATGAAAAACTGTTTTTT
-	TRBV7-3	TRBJ2-7	14	many	CASSPSGSSYEQYF	TGTGCCAGCAGCCCAAGCGGTAGCTCCTACGAGCAGTACTTC
TRBD2	TRBV20-1	TRBJ2-1	14	many	CSAGGGGAYNEQFF	TGCAGCGCCGGTGGGGGGGGGGCCTACAATGAGCAGTTCTTC
TRBD1	TRBV2	TRBJ1-1	18	-	CASSEAIRRDRGGTEAFF	TGTGCCAGCAGTGAAGCGATCCGCCGAGACAGGGGTGGTACTGAAGCTTTCTTT
-	TRBV7-9	TRBJ2-3	14	-	CASIFSHQADTQYF	TGTGCCAGCATATTTTCGCATCAGGCAGATACGCAGTATTTT
-	TRBV12-3/TRBV12-4	TRBJ2-6	17	many	CASSPRDFLSGANVLTF	TGTGCCAGCAGTCCCCGGGACTTTCTCTCTGGGGCCAACGTCCTGACTTTC
-	TRBV7-2	TRBJ2-1	15	many	CASSLRQGSYNEQFF	TGTGCCAGCAGCTTAAGGCAAGGTTCCTACAATGAGCAGTTCTTC
-	TRBV7-9	TRBJ1-2	18	few	CASSSSSPTTGEDYGYTF	TGTGCCAGCAGCTCCTCTTCGCCAACGACGGGCGAGGACTATGGCTACACCTTC
-	TRBV20-1	TRBJ1-2	13	few	CSAENADGYGYTF	TGCAGTGCCGAGAACGCGGACGGCTATGGCTACACCTTC
-	TRBV28	TRBJ1-1	16	many	CASSRGRSGVGTEAFF	TGTGCCAGCAGTAGGGGCAGAAGTGGGGTGGGCACTGAAGCTTTCTTT
TRBD2	TRBV9	TRBJ2-3	16	many	CASSAIPGLGTDTQYF	TGTGCCAGCAGCGCGATACCGGGACTAGGCACAGATACGCAGTATTTT
TRBD2	TRBV7-8	TRBJ2-3	15	-	CASSRTSGSTDTQYF	TGTGCCAGCAGTCGGACTAGCGGAAGCACAGATACGCAGTATTTT
TRBD2	TRBV7-2	TRBJ2-5	16	many	CASSLRSGTSSETQYF	TGTGCCAGCAGCTTAAGGAGCGGGACTAGCTCAGAGACCCAGTACTTC
-	TRBV6-8	TRBJ2-7	12	-	CASSYSSSEQYF	TGTGCCAGCAGTTACTCTTCGAGTGAGCAGTACTTC
-	TRBV7-2	TRBJ1-6	15	many	CASSSGTSSGSPLHF	TGTGCCAGCAGCAGCGGGACTTCCTCCGGCTCACCCCTCCACTTT
TRBD2	TRBV4-2	TRBJ2-3	17	many	CASSQLTSGLRTDTQYF	TGTGCCAGCAGCCAACTTACTAGCGGGCTACGCACAGATACGCAGTATTTT
-	TRBV6-1	TRBJ2-1	12	many	CASSVWTERQFF	TGTGCCAGCAGTGTTTGGACAGAGAGGCAGTTCTTC
-	TRBV7-2	TRBJ2-3	12	many	CASSFSPDTQYF	TGTGCCAGCAGCTTTTCCCCAGATACGCAGTATTTT
-	TRBV19	TRBJ1-5	13	-	CASSPGTNQPQHF	TGTGCCAGTTCTCCCGGGACAAATCAGCCCCAGCATTTT
-	TRBV2	TRBJ1-5	13	many	CASSKGGAQPQHF	TGTGCCAGCAGCAAGGGGGGGGCTCAGCCCCAGCATTTT
TRBD1	TRBV4-3	TRBJ1-2	14	many	CASSPDRGNYGYTF	TGCGCCAGCAGCCCGGACAGGGGGAACTATGGCTACACCTTC
-	TRBV6-2/TRBV6-3	TRBJ1-1	14	few	CASRGYRENTEAFF	TGTGCCAGCAGGGGGTATCGGGAAAACACTGAAGCTTTCTTT
-	TRBV12-3/TRBV12-4	TRBJ1-4	16	many	CASSLFPGGPREKLFF	TGTGCCAGCAGTTTGTTCCCCGGAGGACCCCGTGAAAAACTGTTTTTT
TRBD1	TRBV6-2/TRBV6-3	TRBJ2-5	18	-	CASSYSKVAGGHRETQYF	TGTGCCAGCAGTTACTCGAAAGTGGCAGGGGGCCACCGGGAGACCCAGTACTTC
-	TRBV20-1	TRBJ1-3	15	-	CSARFAGSSGNTIYF	TGCAGTGCTAGATTCGCAGGGTCCTCTGGAAACACCATATATTTT
-	TRBV7-2	TRBJ2-2	16	many	CASSFGARGGTGELFF	TGTGCCAGCAGCTTCGGTGCCAGGGGTGGCACCGGGGAGCTGTTTTTT
TRBD2	TRBV11-2	TRBJ2-3	19	many	CASSPRTSGGGISTDTQYF	TGTGCCAGCAGCCCCAGGACTAGCGGGGGGGGGATAAGCACAGATACGCAGTATTTT
-	TRBV7-8	TRBJ2-5	13	medium-sized	CASSLGTKETQYF	TGTGCCAGCAGCTTAGGGACTAAAGAGACCCAGTACTTC
-	TRBV20-1	TRBJ2-1	14	many	CSARGEHRGKAQFF	TGCAGTGCTAGAGGGGAGCATAGGGGTAAGGCGCAGTTCTTC
TRBD2	TRBV11-2	TRBJ2-5	17	many	CASSLGRGGGHQETQYF	TGTGCCAGCAGCTTGGGGAGGGGTGGGGGACACCAAGAGACCCAGTACTTC
-	TRBV7-2	TRBJ1-2	12	many	CASSPPVYGYTF	TGTGCCAGCAGCCCCCCGGTTTATGGCTACACCTTC
-	TRBV5-1	TRBJ1-6	14	many	CASSLERGGSPLHF	TGCGCCAGCAGCTTGGAAAGGGGTGGTTCACCCCTCCACTTT
TRBD1	TRBV2	TRBJ1-2	13	many	CASSEAAGGGYTF	TGTGCCAGCAGTGAAGCGGCAGGGGGGGGCTACACCTTC
TRBD1	TRBV20-1	TRBJ1-5	14	many	CSARDRGQNQPQHF	TGCAGTGCCAGAGACAGGGGCCAAAATCAGCCCCAGCATTTT
-	TRBV6-1	TRBJ1-3	15	many	CASSEAGTLGNTIYF	TGTGCCAGCAGTGAAGCCGGGACATTGGGAAACACCATATATTTT
-	TRBV7-3	TRBJ2-4	14	many	CASSLTPVGNIQYF	TGTGCCAGCAGCTTAACCCCGGTCGGGAACATTCAGTACTTC
-	TRBV19	TRBJ2-6	17	-	CASRPPGQPSGANVLTF	TGTGCCAGTAGACCTCCGGGACAACCCTCTGGGGCCAACGTCCTGACTTTC